The entry below describes one TCR beta chain. This sample is part of a study of T cell clonotyping in hematopoietic cell transplantation. Overall study: Recipients' pretransplant samples followed cytoreduction.

Generated by immunoSEQ multiplex PCR, the TCRdb table keeps only in-frame clones and is missing some. The profile covers about 36,000 clones, with roughly 94% appearing a single time and around 1.6% taken by the ten largest. This sample's time point: recipient sample about 28 days before transplant, after cytoreduction. Germline loops: CDR1 SGHRS, CDR2 YFSETQ. This CDR3 has 19 amino acids. V was pared by 3 bases and J by 0 bases, with 15 bases of the junction left unmatched. This receptor was identified in a middle-aged man with chronic myeloid leukemia. Some clones in this sample may be carry-over from other donors' samples. Material: peripheral blood mononuclear cells, obtained before stem cell transplant. V and J are TRBV5-1 and TRBJ1-1, with 9 bases matching TRBD1. Here the CDR3 DNA reads TGCGCCAGCAGCTCGGAGGGGGGACAGGGAAGGGTTATGAACACTGAAGCTTTCTTT. The encoded protein is CASSSEGGQGRVMNTEAFF.